Below, one T cell receptor (beta chain) is given with its context. Its antigen remains unknown. This record comes from a study of radiotherapy plus CTLA-4 blockade in lung cancer. General observations from the study: The authors reported that early blood T cell clone dynamics, with interferon-beta, best predicted response.

The data were produced by immunoSEQ multiplex PCR, yet TCRdb's version contains in-frame clones alone and is incomplete. The sample consists of 85,000 to 90,000 clones, around 87% of them appearing once. The receptor's source is a human donor with non-small cell lung cancer that progressed on radiotherapy plus ipilimumab. The starting material was peripheral blood, obtained from a patient treated with radiotherapy plus ipilimumab.

CDR3 in amino acids: CAWWTAYNEQFF. The CDR3, as DNA: TGTGCCTGGTGGACAGCCTACAATGAGCAGTTCTTC. J is TRBJ2-1 and V is TRBV30; possible D gene TRBD1, 6 bases. CDR1 GTSNPN and CDR2 SVGIG come from the germline V gene (reference sequence). V was trimmed by 5 bases and J by 2 bases, leaving 7 bases between them. The CDR3 is 12 amino acids. The complete variable domain, with remaining parts taken from reference TRBV30 and TRBJ2-1, reads SQTIHQWPATLVQPVGSPLSLECTVEGTSNPNLYWYRQAAGRGLQLLFYSVGIGQISSEVPQNLSASRPQDRQFILSSKKLLLSDSGFYLCAWWTAYNEQFFGPGTRLTVL.